This entry lists 18 T cell receptor beta chains sequenced from one sample in a study of T cell responses to AZD1222 COVID-19 vaccine. Sequenced by immunoSEQ multiplex PCR; TCRdb stores in-frame clones only, minus some. This sample carries around 78,000 clones, 90% of them seen once, and the ten largest clones take more than 4%. This specimen was peripheral blood, taken on day 0 of AZD1222 vaccination. Source of these receptors: an adult in good health.

The chain is built from TRBV24-1 and TRBJ2-4; 8 bases are a match to TRBD1. The CDR3 is 15 amino acids. Germline CDR1 and CDR2: KGHDR and SFDVKD. Unmatched junction bases numbered 8, after V lost 3 bases and J lost 8 bases. The CDR3 region is CATSDPRTGRDIQYF. CDR3 DNA sequence: TGTGCCACCAGTGATCCCAGGACAGGGCGGGACATTCAGTACTTC.

This clone has just one count. This chain joins TRBV5-4 and TRBJ1-3; possibly TRBD1 for D (5 bases). The CDR3 consists of 18 residues. Germline V gene data show CDR1 as SGHNT and CDR2 as YYREEE (reference sequence). V lost 2 bases, J lost 0 bases, and 18 bases lay in between. CDR3: CASSLSRGTGSSGNTIYF. For the CDR3, the DNA is TGTGCCAGCAGCTTATCCCGGGGGACGGGGAGCTCTGGAAACACCATATATTTT.

The V gene is TRBV2, the J gene TRBJ1-2, with 7 nucleotides matching TRBD1. With 11 bases clipped from V and 8 bases from J, the junction kept 14 bases outside the gene matches. Germline CDR1 is SNHLY and CDR2 is FYNNEI. This CDR3 comprises 13 residues. CDR3 sequence reads: CAGDRVEVAGYTF. CDR3 nucleotides: TGTGCCGGCGACAGGGTTGAGGTAGCGGGCTACACCTTC.

The chain combines TRBV28 with TRBJ2-1, with 8 bases matching TRBD2. CDR1 is MDHEN, CDR2 SYDVKM, per germline. This CDR3 spans 15 amino acids. Trimming cost V 1 base and J 8 bases; bases outside gene matches: 7. The DNA for the CDR3 is TGTGCCAGCAGTTTATTCGCGGGAGGCACCTATGAGCAGTTCTTC. Amino acids: CASSLFAGGTYEQFF.

V usage is TRBV6-5 and J usage is TRBJ2-7, with D perhaps TRBD2 (7 bases). The CDR3 runs 14 residues. Germline V gene data show CDR1 as MNHEY and CDR2 as SVGAGI. V was trimmed by 6 bases and J by 4 bases, leaving 16 bases between them. The CDR3 DNA is TGTGCCAGCAGCGCTCTGGGGGGGGCGTACGAGCAGTACTTC. Translation: CASSALGGAYEQYF.

This clone occurred once. CDR3 nucleotides: TGTGCCAGCAGTGAAGGGGGGAGGCCGGAGTCCGAGCAGTACTTC. As protein: CASSEGGRPESEQYF. The V and J genes are TRBV6-1 and TRBJ2-7; D perhaps matches TRBD2 (6 bases). From germline, CDR1 is MNHNS and CDR2 SASEGT. V was trimmed by 1 base and J by 6 bases, leaving 16 bases between them. The CDR3 loop spans 15 amino acids.

The chain combines TRBV25-1 with TRBJ2-2; no clear D. CDR1 and CDR2 from the germline V gene are MGHDK and SYGVNS. This CDR3 contains 14 residues. Trimming stripped 4 bases from V and 9 bases from J, with 15 bases between. The CDR3: CASSASGGPRELFF. The CDR3 region has the DNA TGTGCCAGCAGTGCCTCCGGTGGGCCCCGGGAGCTGTTTTTT.

The count of this clone is one. The chain is built from TRBV10-3 and TRBJ1-2; D gene uncertain. V was cut by 6 bases and J by 8 bases, with 16 bases left in between. The CDR3 has 13 amino acids. CDR1 is ENHRY and CDR2 is SYGVKD in the germline V gene. The CDR3 DNA reads as TGTGCCATCAGCCCTCCTGACGCGCCAGGCTACACCTTC. The encoded protein is CAISPPDAPGYTF.

This chain uses TRBV11-2 with TRBJ1-6, with D possibly being TRBD1 (5 bases). The CDR3 is 15 residues long. From germline, CDR1 is SGHAT and CDR2 FQNNGV. The V end lost 2 bases, the J end lost 7 bases, and 12 bases lay between the germline ends. This CDR3 is CASSLNPGLNSPLHF. DNA of the CDR3: TGTGCCAGCAGCTTAAATCCGGGGCTAAATTCACCCCTCCACTTT. Complete variable domain (other parts from reference TRBV11-2 and TRBJ1-6): EAGVAQSPRYKIIEKRQSVAFWCNPISGHATLYWYQQILGQGPKLLIQFQNNGVVDDSQLPKDRFSAERLKGVDSTLKIQPAKLEDSAVYLCASSLNPGLNSPLHFGNGTRLTVT.

V and J are TRBV4-1 and TRBJ1-5, with D maybe TRBD1 (5 bases). V was cut by 3 bases and J by 5 bases, with 14 bases left in between. Germline V gene lookup returns CDR1 MGHRA and CDR2 YSYEKL. The CDR3 consists of 15 residues. The CDR3 DNA reads as TGCGCCAGCAGCCAGGGACCGATTACCTATCAGCCCCAGCATTTT. Translation gives CASSQGPITYQPQHF.

The rearrangement links TRBV5-1 to TRBJ2-7, with D uncertain. There are 14 residues in the CDR3. V gave up 1 base and J gave up 3 bases, with 11 bases separating them. In germline, CDR1 is SGHRS, CDR2 YFSETQ. CDR3 protein: CASSLRSGSYEQYF. The CDR3 coding sequence is TGCGCCAGCAGCTTGAGGTCCGGCAGCTACGAGCAGTACTTC.

The V gene is TRBV2, the J gene TRBJ1-1; D gene unclear. The germline V gene has CDR1 SNHLY and CDR2 FYNNEI. V was clipped by 6 bases and J by 1 base, with 9 bases between them. CDR3 size: 13 residues. CDR3 sequence (DNA): TGTGCCAGCAGGGTGAACCGGAACACTGAAGCTTTCTTT. It is translated as CASRVNRNTEAFF. Complete variable domain (other parts from reference TRBV2 and TRBJ1-1): EPEVTQTPSHQVTQMGQEVILRCVPISNHLYFYWYRQILGQKVEFLVSFYNNEISEKSEIFDDQFSVERPDGSNFTLKIRSTKLEDSAMYFCASRVNRNTEAFFGQGTRLTVV.

This chain connects TRBV18 to TRBJ1-1, with 9 bases identical to TRBD1. This CDR3 spans 16 amino acids. The trim removed 3 bases at V and 1 base at J, leaving 6 bases unmatched. Looked up from germline, CDR1 is KGHSH and CDR2 is LQKENI. The CDR3 sequence: CASSPTTGGGNTEAFF. In DNA, the CDR3 is TGTGCCAGCTCACCCACGACAGGGGGAGGGAACACTGAAGCTTTCTTT.

The chain is built from TRBV6-5 and TRBJ1-1, with D possibly TRBD1 on 5 matching bases. The V end was cut by 5 bases, the J end by 1 base, with 11 bases between. This CDR3 has 14 amino acids. Germline CDR1 MNHEY, CDR2 SVGAGI. CDR3 coding DNA: TGTGCCAGCAGTCGGGGACTCACGAACACTGAAGCTTTCTTT. Translated: CASSRGLTNTEAFF.

This clone was counted once. The chain carries TRBV5-5 and TRBJ1-4; D gene ambiguous. Germline V gene sequence: CDR1 SGHKS, CDR2 YYEKEE (reference sequence). This CDR3 contains 14 residues. With 4 bases removed from V and 8 bases from J, the gap between germline ends came to 15 bases. CDR3 loop: CASSKRWTEEKLFF. CDR3 nucleotides: TGTGCCAGCAGCAAACGCTGGACGGAGGAAAAACTGTTTTTT. Drawing the rest from reference TRBV5-5 and TRBJ1-4, the complete variable domain is DAGVTQSPTHLIKTRGQQVTLRCSPISGHKSVSWYQQVLGQGPQFIFQYYEKEERGRGNFPDRFSARQFPNYSSELNVNALLLGDSALYLCASSKRWTEEKLFFGSGTQLSVL.

The chain links TRBV7-2 to TRBJ1-1; D unclear. CDR3 length: 12 residues. In germline, CDR1 is SGHTA, CDR2 FQGNSA. Trimming removed 4 bases at V and 8 bases at J, with 11 bases between. CDR3 sequence (DNA): TGTGCCAGCAGCTGGGAGAGAACGGAAGCTTTCTTT. Translated, it gives CASSWERTEAFF.

The CDR3 nucleotides are TGTGCCAGCAGCCCCAGGATCGGGGGGGAGGTAGACAATCAGCCCCAGCATTTT. Protein sequence: CASSPRIGGEVDNQPQHF. V usage is TRBV5-6 and J usage is TRBJ1-5, with D tentatively TRBD1 (5 bases). Germline V CDR1 and CDR2: SGHDT, YYEEEE. There are 18 residues in the CDR3. Trimming removed 4 bases at V and 3 bases at J, with 23 bases between.

This chain connects TRBV11-3 to TRBJ1-1; a possible D gene is TRBD1 (6 bases). CDR1 and CDR2 from the germline V gene are SGHNT and YENEEA. The CDR3 loop spans 14 amino acids. V shed 7 bases and J shed 5 bases, with 17 bases lying between them. The CDR3 nucleotides read TGTGCCAGCACCCTGGGGGCGGGTAATACTGAAGCTTTCTTT. This encodes CASTLGAGNTEAFF.